The 24 T cell receptor beta chains reported below all come from one sample, sequenced in a study of monozygotic twins with inflammatory bowel disease. No DNA is given; TCRdb re-called the 5' RACE reads and lists each CDR3 protein once. The specimen's table records about 380,000 distinct CDR3 sequences. The specimen sequenced was blood. These receptors were obtained from a human donor with ulcerative colitis or Crohn's disease, or a healthy co-twin of an affected twin (not recorded which).

V is TRBV12-3 or TRBV12-4 and J is TRBJ2-3; TCRdb lists TRBD2, though no DNA is available to test this call. CDR3 length: 16 amino acids. The chain's CDR3 is CASSSRLRGAADTQYF.

The chain combines TRBV5-4 with TRBJ2-5; checking the TCRdb D call of TRBD2 is not possible without DNA. Germline-derived CDR1 and CDR2 are SGHNT and YYREEE (reference sequence). The CDR3 contains 13 residues. The CDR3 protein is CASSFPSNRAQYF.

This rearrangement joins TRBV7-9 to TRBJ2-5; the D call of TRBD2 rests on TCRdb alone, since no DNA is present to check it. The CDR3 covers 16 residues. CDR1 is SEHNR, CDR2 FQNEAQ, per germline (reference sequence). The CDR3 is CASSLRGAHTKETQYF.

The gene calls are TRBV29-1 and TRBJ2-3; TCRdb returns TRBD1, unconfirmable since there is no DNA. The germline CDR1 and CDR2 sequences are SQVTM and ANQGSEA. The CDR3 sequence is 15 residues long. CDR3 residues: CSVAWRSSSTDTQYF.

The CDR3 reads CSGTGGFTEAFF. The chain links TRBV20-1 to TRBJ1-1; the D call of TRBD1 rests on TCRdb alone, since no DNA is present to check it. CDR1 DFQATT and CDR2 SNEGSKA come from the germline V gene (reference sequence). The CDR3 sequence is 12 residues long.

The V and J genes are TRBV27 and TRBJ2-2; the D call from TCRdb, TRBD1, cannot be confirmed without DNA. The CDR3 is 14 residues long. Germline values: CDR1 MNHEY, CDR2 SMNVEV (reference sequence). CDR3 residues: CASRPVGGTGELFF.

The chain links TRBV7-2 to TRBJ1-6. The CDR3 sequence is 16 residues long. In germline, CDR1 is SGHTA, CDR2 FQGNSA. CDR3 region: CAISKGGTAVSSPLHF. The full variable domain, completed using reference TRBV7-2 and TRBJ1-6, is GAGVSQSPSNKVTEKGKDVELRCDPISGHTALYWYRQSLGQGLEFLIYFQGNSAPDKSGLPSDRFSAERTGGSVSTLTIQRTQQEDSAVYLCAISKGGTAVSSPLHFGNGTRLTVT.

The gene calls are TRBV6-2 or TRBV6-3 and TRBJ2-3; TCRdb gives TRBD2 as the D gene, but with no DNA this cannot be confirmed. The germline V gene encodes CDR1 MNHEY and CDR2 SVGEGT. The CDR3 is 16 residues long. The CDR3 loop reads CASSSATRGGADTQYF.

The chain carries TRBV18 and TRBJ2-7. Germline lookup yields CDR1 KGHSH and CDR2 LQKENI. The CDR3 has 14 residues. The CDR3 protein is CASSPPSGIPEEYF.

The V call is TRBV6-1, the J call TRBJ2-7; the D call from TCRdb, TRBD2, cannot be confirmed without DNA. This CDR3 is built from 13 residues. Looked up from germline, CDR1 is MNHNS and CDR2 is SASEGT. CDR3 sequence reads: CASILSWEREQYF.

The rearrangement uses TRBV28 and TRBJ2-7; TCRdb outputs TRBD1, but without DNA this stays unchecked. CDR3 length: 15 residues. The germline V gene encodes CDR1 MDHEN and CDR2 SYDVKM. CDR3 residues: CASSSPGRTSYEQYF.

This chain joins TRBV12-3 or TRBV12-4 and TRBJ2-3; with no DNA, the TCRdb D assignment of TRBD2 cannot be verified. The CDR3 totals 19 residues. The CDR3 reads CASSARVAGDVEYTDTQYF.

The rearrangement uses TRBV25-1 and TRBJ1-6; no DNA is available, so the TRBD1 call from TCRdb remains unchecked. The CDR3 length is 15 residues. Germline V gene data show CDR1 as MGHDK and CDR2 as SYGVNS. CDR3 residues: CASSESGRGRSPLHF. Complete variable domain (other parts from reference TRBV25-1 and TRBJ1-6): EADIYQTPRYLVIGTGKKITLECSQTMGHDKMYWYQQDPGMELHLIHYSYGVNSTEKGDLSSESTVSRIRTEHFPLTLESARPSHTSQYLCASSESGRGRSPLHFGNGTRLTVT.

The chain employs TRBV7-2 and TRBJ2-2; TCRdb indicates TRBD2, and absent DNA this call remains unverified. The CDR3 covers 16 residues. CDR1 and CDR2 from the germline V gene are SGHTA and FQGNSA. This CDR3 reads CASSPRRALNTGELFF.

The V gene is TRBV6-2 or TRBV6-3, the J gene TRBJ2-7; the D gene TCRdb calls, TRBD1, cannot be checked with no DNA. The length of the CDR3 is 17 residues. Germline loops: CDR1 MNHEY, CDR2 SVGEGT. The CDR3 loop is CASSRDISTGARHEQYF.

This rearrangement joins TRBV7-9 to TRBJ2-1; TCRdb indicates TRBD1, and absent DNA this call remains unverified. The CDR3 sequence is 15 residues long. The germline gives CDR1 SEHNR, CDR2 FQNEAQ (reference sequence). The CDR3 sequence: CASSLRGRRYDEQFF.

J is TRBJ2-4 and V is TRBV7-2; TCRdb returns TRBD2, unconfirmable since there is no DNA. This CDR3 comprises 14 residues. CDR1 is SGHTA, CDR2 FQGNSA, per germline. This CDR3 is CASSLGGEGVIQYF. Together with reference TRBV7-2 and TRBJ2-4, the CDR3 gives the full variable domain: GAGVSQSPSNKVTEKGKDVELRCDPISGHTALYWYRQSLGQGLEFLIYFQGNSAPDKSGLPSDRFSAERTGGSVSTLTIQRTQQEDSAVYLCASSLGGEGVIQYFGAGTRLSVL.

The chain is built from TRBV6-5 and TRBJ1-5. The CDR3 is 15 amino acids. Germline CDR1 and CDR2: MNHEY and SVGAGI. CDR3 sequence: CASSYWSVRDQPQHF.

The rearrangement joins TRBV20-1 to TRBJ2-7. The germline V gene has CDR1 DFQATT and CDR2 SNEGSKA (reference sequence). The CDR3 has 13 residues. The CDR3 loop reads CSAPSYTSYEQYF.

This chain links TRBV7-9 with TRBJ2-5. CDR3 length equals 13 residues. Germline V gene lookup returns CDR1 SEHNR and CDR2 FQNEAQ (reference sequence). CDR3 residues: CASSLQDQETQYF.

CDR3 amino acids: CATSDSAYTGGSENEQFF. This chain joins TRBV24-1 and TRBJ2-1; TCRdb's assignment of TRBD1 cannot be checked, as there is no DNA. From germline, CDR1 is KGHDR and CDR2 SFDVKD. The CDR3 runs 18 residues.

The chain uses TRBV29-1 and TRBJ1-2; TCRdb designates TRBD1, a call that cannot be tested without DNA. Germline V CDR1 and CDR2: SQVTM, ANQGSEA. The CDR3 is 12 amino acids. CDR3 loop: CSAVTALYGYTF.

The chain joins TRBV3-1 to TRBJ1-2; the D call from TCRdb, TRBD1, cannot be confirmed without DNA. The CDR3 contains 14 residues. The germline V gene encodes CDR1 LGHDT and CDR2 YNNKEL (reference sequence). The chain's CDR3 is CASSQGAGYRGYTF.

The chain uses TRBV28 and TRBJ2-5; the TRBD1 assignment by TCRdb is unverifiable without DNA. Germline CDR1 MDHEN, CDR2 SYDVKM. The CDR3 loop spans 15 amino acids. CDR3 sequence reads: CASLTGAAQQETQYF.